The 8 T cell receptor beta chains listed next were all sequenced from one sample in a study of radiotherapy plus CTLA-4 blockade in lung cancer. Assay used: immunoSEQ multiplex PCR; TCRdb lists only in-frame clones, some missing. The sample carries approximately 32,000 clones, approximately 70% recorded once. The sample was peripheral blood, taken from a patient treated with radiotherapy plus ipilimumab. The receptors stem from a human donor with non-small cell lung cancer who had stable disease on radiotherapy plus ipilimumab.

The gene calls are TRBV7-9 and TRBJ2-7; D may be TRBD2 (6 bases). Trimming left V 5 bases short and J 7 bases short, with 21 bases between. Germline V gene sequence: CDR1 SEHNR, CDR2 FQNEAQ (reference sequence). The CDR3 covers 15 residues. CDR3 in amino acids: CASSPSGRGPGEQYF. The CDR3 nucleotides read TGTGCCAGCAGCCCCTCCGGGAGAGGGCCTGGGGAGCAGTACTTC. The full variable domain, its missing parts supplied by reference TRBV7-9 and TRBJ2-7, is DTGVSQNPRHKITKRGQNVTFRCDPISEHNRLYWYRQTLGQGPEFLTYFQNEAQLEKSRLLSDRFSAERPKGSFSTLEIQRTEQGDSAMYLCASSPSGRGPGEQYFGPGTRLTVT.

This clone has only a few counts. At one end, the junction sequence differs from germline, possibly due to a read error. The chain is built from TRBV6-1 and TRBJ1-2; TRBD1 is a possible D gene (6 bases). The CDR3 runs to 12 residues. The germline CDR1 and CDR2 sequences are MNHNS and SASEGT. The DNA for the CDR3 is TGTGCCAGCAGTGAAGGGACAGAGACCGCTACTTTC. This codes for CASSEGTETATF.

The chain links TRBV6-6 to TRBJ2-2, with 11 bases fitting TRBD2. V dropped 5 bases and J dropped 5; count of bases not matched to a gene: 4. The V gene's germline CDR1 is MNHNY and CDR2 SVGAGI (reference sequence). The CDR3 covers 15 residues. CDR3 bases: TGTGCCAGCAGTCATAGCGGGAGGGGTACCGGGGAGCTGTTTTTT. This codes for CASSHSGRGTGELFF.

This clone was detected only a few times. The chain is built from TRBV6-1 and TRBJ2-5; TRBD2 matches at 12 bases. V shed 6 bases and J 3 bases; nucleotides not matched to a gene: 5. The CDR3 covers 15 residues. Germline V gene sequence: CDR1 MNHNS, CDR2 SASEGT. CDR3 nucleotides: TGTGCCAGCAGCGAGAGGACTAGCGGGAAAGAGACCCAGTACTTC. It is translated as CASSERTSGKETQYF.

The chain uses TRBV28 and TRBJ1-5; tentatively, D is TRBD1 (5 bases). The CDR3 runs 16 residues. Trimming took 6 bases from V and 4 from J, leaving 19 bases between them. Germline CDR1 reads MDHEN; CDR2 reads SYDVKM. The CDR3 protein is CASRLGLSRGNQPQHF. In DNA form, the CDR3 reads TGTGCCAGCAGGCTCGGGTTATCCCGGGGGAATCAGCCCCAGCATTTT.

This clone was seen a single time. The rearrangement uses TRBV11-3 and TRBJ2-7, with D maybe TRBD2 (5 bases). Trimming cost V 2 bases and J 5 bases, with 10 bases left between them. This CDR3 has 13 amino acids. Germline loops: CDR1 SGHNT, CDR2 YENEEA. CDR3 DNA: TGTGCCAGCAGCTTATCTAGCTCTCACGAGCAGTACTTC. Its protein is CASSLSSSHEQYF. Looking up the rest from reference TRBV11-3 and TRBJ2-7 gives the full variable domain: EAGVVQSPRYKIIEKKQPVAFWCNPISGHNTLYWYLQNLGQGPELLIRYENEEAVDDSQLPKDRFSAERLKGVDSTLKIQPAELGDSAVYLCASSLSSSHEQYFGPGTRLTVT.

The chain recombines TRBV6-6 with TRBJ2-1; D perhaps matches TRBD1 (7 bases). CDR1 is MNHNY and CDR2 is SVGAGI in the germline V gene (reference sequence). CDR3 size: 11 residues. V was shortened by 7 bases and J by 9 bases, with 10 bases between the two germline ends. In DNA form, the CDR3 reads TGTGCCAGCACCCAGGGGGGTGAGCAGTTCTTC. Its protein product is CASTQGGEQFF.

This clone was detected a few times. The chain joins TRBV18 to TRBJ2-2; TRBD2 matches 8 bases. V gave up 2 bases and J gave up 4 bases; unmatched junction bases: 3. The CDR3 loop spans 15 amino acids. Germline lookup yields CDR1 KGHSH and CDR2 LQKENI. The CDR3 DNA follows: TGTGCCAGCTCACCAGGCGGGAGGTCCACCGGGGAGCTGTTTTTT. Translation: CASSPGGRSTGELFF.